These T cell receptor beta chains were read from a single sample in a study of early T cells in non-severe SARS-CoV-2 infection. TCRdb re-derived calls from the 5' RACE reads in MiXCR, one entry per CDR3 protein. The sample shows 60,000 to 75,000 distinct CDR3 sequences, over 10% of them seen only once. Source: whole blood, taken at baseline. The receptors derive from an adult who was a healthcare worker with PCR-confirmed SARS-CoV-2 infection or an uninfected control (not recorded which). Each CDR3 is given with its conserved first and last residue. The D gene is left open where the match is weak. The size of a clone is reported for some rows only, either as once, few or many, or as a class for expanded clones.

D	V	size	J	DNA	CDR3
.	TRBV29-1	.	TRBJ2-3	TGCAGCGTTGAGAAGACCCCGACGACGCAGTATTTT	CSVEKTPTTQYF
TRBD2	TRBV9	few	TRBJ2-1	TGTGCCAGCAGCCCAGGGACTAGTCACGCAGATGAGCAGTTCTTC	CASSPGTSHADEQFF
TRBD2	TRBV12-3/TRBV12-4	.	TRBJ2-3	TGTGCCAGCAGTATAACACCCGGGACTAGCGGGGATACGCAGTATTTT	CASSITPGTSGDTQYF
TRBD2	TRBV20-1	.	TRBJ2-7	TGCAGTGCTAGATCCTGCCTAGCGGGAGGGCCCGACGAGCAGTACTTC	CSARSCLAGGPDEQYF
.	TRBV20-1	.	TRBJ2-7	TGCAGTGCTAGAGAAGGGACGGCTTCCTACGAGCAGTACTTC	CSAREGTASYEQYF
TRBD2	TRBV30	.	TRBJ2-4	TGTGCCTGGAGTGTCTTAGCGGGAGATACCAAAAACATTCAGTACTTC	CAWSVLAGDTKNIQYF
.	TRBV28	many	TRBJ1-4	TGTGCCAGCAGTTTAAGGGAGGAGGAAAAACTGTTTTTT	CASSLREEEKLFF
.	TRBV19	.	TRBJ1-1	TGTGCCAGTAGTAGGGCCGCGGCTGAAGCTTTCTTT	CASSRAAAEAFF
.	TRBV6-5	many	TRBJ1-2	TGTGCCAGCACCCAAAGGGCGCTCTATGGCTACACCTTC	CASTQRALYGYTF
TRBD2	TRBV5-5	.	TRBJ2-3	TGTGCCAGCAGCCTCCGATTAGGACTAGCGGGAGGGGATACGCAGTATTTT	CASSLRLGLAGGDTQYF
TRBD1	TRBV4-3	few	TRBJ2-7	TGCGCCAGCAGCCAAGGACGGACAGGCGGCTACGAGCAGTACTTC	CASSQGRTGGYEQYF
.	TRBV27	few	TRBJ2-3	TGTGCCAGCACCCGCGGCAGGGGAGGACCAGATACGCAGTATTTT	CASTRGRGGPDTQYF
.	TRBV27	.	TRBJ1-6	TGTGCCAGCAAAATTGCCGACAGGAATTCACCCCTCCACTTT	CASKIADRNSPLHF
.	TRBV30	many	TRBJ1-5	TGTGCCTGGAGTGTAAGCCAGGGGTCGAATCAGCCCCAGCATTTT	CAWSVSQGSNQPQHF
.	TRBV28	many	TRBJ2-3	TGTGCCAGCACCTATCTGGGTAGCACAGATACGCAGTATTTT	CASTYLGSTDTQYF
.	TRBV10-2	.	TRBJ1-2	TGCGCCAGCAGGACGGGGGAGGGTGGCTACACCTTC	CASRTGEGGYTF
.	TRBV7-2	.	TRBJ2-5	TGTGCCAGCAGCTTAGTTGTAACGGAGACCCAGTACTTC	CASSLVVTETQYF
.	TRBV3-1	many	TRBJ1-1	TGTGCCAGCAGCCAAGTTTGGCAGGGAGAGAAGAACACTGAAGCTTTCTTT	CASSQVWQGEKNTEAFF
.	TRBV5-5	.	TRBJ2-7	TGTGCCAGCAGCTTCGGGGACTTCGCCTACGAGCAGTACTTC	CASSFGDFAYEQYF
TRBD2	TRBV28	few	TRBJ2-1	TGTGCCAGCAGTTTCCGGACTAGCGGGAGGGGTAGTGAGCAGTTCTTC	CASSFRTSGRGSEQFF
.	TRBV7-2	.	TRBJ2-2	TGTGCCAGCAGCTTAGGACAATACACCGGGGAGCTGTTTTTT	CASSLGQYTGELFF
TRBD1	TRBV20-1	.	TRBJ2-3	TGCAGTGCTCCGCGACAGGGCTTCACAGATACGCAGTATTTT	CSAPRQGFTDTQYF
.	TRBV7-9	.	TRBJ2-3	TGTGCCAGCAGCTTATTGGGGGCCACAGATACGCAGTATTTT	CASSLLGATDTQYF
.	TRBV28	few	TRBJ1-3	TGTGCCAGCAGTTCTACGGGAAGTTCCTCTGGAAACACCATATATTTT	CASSSTGSSSGNTIYF
TRBD2	TRBV24-1	few	TRBJ2-1	TGTGCCACCAGTGACCCAACACTAGCGGCTAACAATGAGCAGTTCTTC	CATSDPTLAANNEQFF
.	TRBV5-6	.	TRBJ2-6	TGTGCCAGCAGCCCGGTCCAGGGGTACGTCCTGACTTTC	CASSPVQGYVLTF
.	TRBV18	few	TRBJ2-6	TGTGCCAGCTCACTCGACAGCCGCTCTGGGGCCAACGTCCTGACTTTC	CASSLDSRSGANVLTF
TRBD2	TRBV29-1	many	TRBJ2-3	TGCAGCGTTGAAGGACTAGCGGGACGCACAGATACGCAGTATTTT	CSVEGLAGRTDTQYF